This entry lists 30 T cell receptor beta chains sequenced from one sample in a study of T cells in Graves' hyperthyroidism and ophthalmopathy. TCR beta CDR3 region amplification was performed from RNA transcripts. Initially, a first-round RT-PCR of the TCR CDR3 employed the HTBI primer set. From the multiplex PCR reads, TCRdb called clonotypes with MiXCR, one entry per CDR3 protein. The sample has over 500,000 distinct CDR3 sequences, about 16% seen once. Sequencing was performed on blood. The receptors were sampled from a woman aged 25 to 39 with Graves' ophthalmopathy.

This clonotype was picked up a small number of times. The chain recombines TRBV4-2 with TRBJ2-7, with 9 bases that match TRBD2. The CDR3 covers 14 residues. V lost 4 bases and J lost 3; bases outside the gene matches: 4. Germline V gene lookup returns CDR1 LGHNA and CDR2 YNFKEQ. CDR3 nucleotide sequence: TGTGCCAGCAGCCCTAGCGGGATTCTCTACGAGCAGTACTTC. Translated: CASSPSGILYEQYF.

This clonotype was seen at least ten times. Here the CDR3 DNA reads TGTGCCACCAGCGTTCTAATAGGGACTGAAGCTTTCTTT. Translation gives CATSVLIGTEAFF. The gene calls are TRBV15 and TRBJ1-1; D gene uncertain. The CDR3 is made up of 13 amino acids. The V gene lost 5 bases and the J gene lost 5 bases, with 12 bases spanning the gap. CDR1 LNHNV and CDR2 YYDKDF come from the germline V gene (reference sequence).

This clonotype was counted many times. This chain uses TRBV4-2 with TRBJ1-3; D is uncertain. Trimming removed 4 bases at V and 2 bases at J, with 12 bases between. Germline V gene sequence: CDR1 LGHNA, CDR2 YNFKEQ. The CDR3 extends over 15 amino acids. The CDR3 here is CASSPEDRAGNTIYF. The CDR3 DNA is TGTGCCAGCAGCCCAGAGGACCGCGCTGGAAACACCATATATTTT.

The rearrangement uses TRBV7-9 and TRBJ1-2; D not resolved. The germline gives CDR1 SEHNR, CDR2 FQNEAQ (reference sequence). This CDR3 contains 15 residues. Trimming stripped 6 bases from V and 3 bases from J, with 17 bases between. This CDR3 reads CASSLLLDTDYGYTF. In nucleotides, the CDR3 is TGTGCCAGCAGTCTTTTGTTAGACACAGACTATGGCTACACCTTC. Full variable domain (outside the CDR3, taken from reference TRBV7-9 and TRBJ1-2): DTGVSQNPRHKITKRGQNVTFRCDPISEHNRLYWYRQTLGQGPEFLTYFQNEAQLEKSRLLSDRFSAERPKGSFSTLEIQRTEQGDSAMYLCASSLLLDTDYGYTFGSGTRLTVV.

This chain connects TRBV7-2 to TRBJ2-2, with 9 bases aligning to TRBD2. Germline V gene lookup returns CDR1 SGHTA and CDR2 FQGNSA. The junction had 4 bases not matched to a gene; V was cut back by 2 bases and J by 0 bases. The CDR3 length is 17 residues. CDR3 in amino acids: CASSLPQRGANTGELFF. The CDR3 bases are TGTGCCAGCAGCTTACCTCAGCGGGGGGCGAACACCGGGGAGCTGTTTTTT. Full variable domain (outside the CDR3, taken from reference TRBV7-2 and TRBJ2-2): GAGVSQSPSNKVTEKGKDVELRCDPISGHTALYWYRQSLGQGLEFLIYFQGNSAPDKSGLPSDRFSAERTGGSVSTLTIQRTQQEDSAVYLCASSLPQRGANTGELFFGEGSRLTVL.

The chain is built from TRBV9 and TRBJ2-1, with 10 bases lining up with TRBD2. Germline V gene sequence: CDR1 SGDLS, CDR2 YYNGEE. V shed 0 bases, J shed 7 bases, and the junction held 13 bases outside the gene matches. The CDR3 is 18 amino acids. In nucleotides, the CDR3 is TGTGCCAGCAGCGTAGGGGGTAGCGGGGGGTATCCTAGGAATGAGCAGTTCTTC. Protein: CASSVGGSGGYPRNEQFF.

This clonotype was detected a few times. The chain joins TRBV28 to TRBJ2-1, with 8 bases fitting TRBD2. This CDR3 comprises 15 residues. CDR1 and CDR2 (germline): MDHEN, SYDVKM. Unmatched junction bases numbered 9, after V lost 6 bases and J lost 5 bases. The CDR3 spells CASSPGGAKDNEQFF. CDR3 nucleotides: TGTGCCAGCAGCCCCGGGGGGGCTAAAGACAATGAGCAGTTCTTC.

This clonotype has more than one count but fewer than ten. The gene calls are TRBV14 and TRBJ2-3, with D possibly being TRBD2 (6 bases). This CDR3 contains 16 residues. Germline V lookup: CDR1 SGHDN, CDR2 FVKESK. V lost 8 bases and J 8 bases, leaving 26 bases between the germline ends. The CDR3 protein is CASPYGEAPTTGTQYF. The CDR3 bases are TGTGCCAGCCCTTATGGGGAGGCGCCCACGACGGGTACGCAGTATTTT.

The rearrangement joins TRBV7-9 to TRBJ2-1; the D gene is possibly TRBD1 (5 bases). Germline loops: CDR1 SEHNR, CDR2 FQNEAQ (reference sequence). The CDR3 loop spans 12 amino acids. Trimming removed 6 bases at V and 4 bases at J, with 7 bases between. The CDR3 protein is CASSDSYNEQFF. For the CDR3, the DNA is TGTGCCAGCAGTGACAGTTACAATGAGCAGTTCTTC.

This clonotype was counted many times. This chain uses TRBV19 with TRBJ2-1, with D unresolved. Germline V lookup: CDR1 LNHDA, CDR2 SQIVND (reference sequence). CDR3 size: 15 residues. V was pared by 9 bases and J by 0 bases, with 15 bases between. The CDR3 region is CASSPPGSSYNEQFF. CDR3 bases: TGTGCCAGCAGCCCCCCTGGCAGCTCCTACAATGAGCAGTTCTTC.

The sample holds many counts of this clonotype. The chain links TRBV2 to TRBJ2-3; 10 nucleotides agree with TRBD2. Germline values: CDR1 SNHLY, CDR2 FYNNEI. V dropped 6 bases and J dropped 6; count of bases not matched to a gene: 15. CDR3 length: 17 residues. CDR3 in amino acids: CASSGPSGSLGGDTQYF. The CDR3 DNA is TGTGCCAGCAGCGGGCCTAGCGGGAGTTTGGGCGGGGATACGCAGTATTTT. The whole variable domain, remainder taken from reference TRBV2 and TRBJ2-3, is EPEVTQTPSHQVTQMGQEVILRCVPISNHLYFYWYRQILGQKVEFLVSFYNNEISEKSEIFDDQFSVERPDGSNFTLKIRSTKLEDSAMYFCASSGPSGSLGGDTQYFGPGTRLTVL.

This clonotype was seen many times. The V gene is TRBV28, the J gene TRBJ2-5, with TRBD2 identical over 7 bases. Unmatched junction bases numbered 21, after V lost 6 bases and J lost 2 bases. The germline V gene encodes CDR1 MDHEN and CDR2 SYDVKM. The CDR3 covers 19 residues. This chain's CDR3 is CASSYAVWSGGSRQETQYF. In DNA form, the CDR3 reads TGTGCCAGCAGCTATGCAGTATGGTCGGGGGGTTCTAGACAAGAGACCCAGTACTTC. The full variable domain, completed using reference TRBV28 and TRBJ2-5, is DVKVTQSSRYLVKRTGEKVFLECVQDMDHENMFWYRQDPGLGLRLIYFSYDVKMKEKGDIPEGYSVSREKKERFSLILESASTNQTSMYLCASSYAVWSGGSRQETQYFGPGTRLLVL.

This clonotype was observed a handful of times. The CDR3 spells CAGNPGAYYGYTF. In nucleotides, the CDR3 is TGTGCCGGAAACCCAGGGGCCTACTATGGCTACACCTTC. The chain carries TRBV30 and TRBJ1-2; a possible D gene is TRBD1 (6 bases). The CDR3 spans 13 residues. V was pared by 8 bases and J by 3 bases, with 16 bases between. The V gene's germline CDR1 is GTSNPN and CDR2 SVGIG (reference sequence).

This clonotype has a count of ten or more. The chain links TRBV20-1 to TRBJ2-3; the match to TRBD2 covers 8 bases. The junction had 13 bases not matched to a gene; V was cut back by 3 bases and J by 5 bases. CDR3 length equals 16 residues. The germline V gene has CDR1 DFQATT and CDR2 SNEGSKA (reference sequence). CDR3 residues: CSASPSSSGIGDTQYF. CDR3 coding DNA: TGCAGTGCTAGCCCTTCGAGTAGCGGGATCGGAGATACGCAGTATTTT.

This clonotype has at least ten counts. The chain carries TRBV28 and TRBJ2-1, with 12 bases aligning to TRBD2. The V and J ends lost 6 bases and 0 bases, in that order; junction bases with no gene match: 12. Germline-derived CDR1 and CDR2 are MDHEN and SYDVKM. CDR3 length equals 19 residues. The CDR3 here is CASRAGTSGPESSYNEQFF. The DNA of the CDR3 is TGTGCCAGCAGAGCCGGGACTAGCGGGCCTGAAAGCTCCTACAATGAGCAGTTCTTC.

This clonotype has ten or more counts. V and J are TRBV14 and TRBJ2-1; perhaps TRBD2 as D (5 bases). V lost 0 bases and J lost 4, with 10 bases in between. CDR1 is SGHDN, CDR2 FVKESK, per germline. The CDR3 is 15 amino acids. The CDR3 nucleotides are TGTGCCAGCAGCCAAGACTCGGGATCTTACAATGAGCAGTTCTTC. Protein sequence: CASSQDSGSYNEQFF.

This clonotype was observed at least ten times. V gene TRBV5-1 combines with J gene TRBJ2-7; 13 nucleotides align to TRBD2. Unmatched junction bases numbered 5, after V lost 4 bases and J lost 4 bases. The germline V gene encodes CDR1 SGHRS and CDR2 YFSETQ. The CDR3 runs 15 residues. The CDR3 bases are TGCGCCAGCAGCGCTGGACTAGCGGGAGTGTACGAGCAGTACTTC. Its protein is CASSAGLAGVYEQYF.

This clonotype was recorded at least ten times. This chain links TRBV29-1 with TRBJ2-2, with TRBD1 identical over 7 bases. The CDR3 length is 15 residues. Germline loops: CDR1 SQVTM, CDR2 ANQGSEA. The ends lost 3 bases at V and 7 bases at J; junction bases unmatched: 11. CDR3 loop: CSVDPTGRSGGELFF. The CDR3 nucleotides are TGCAGCGTTGACCCGACAGGGCGATCTGGCGGGGAGCTGTTTTTT.

Many counts were recorded for this clonotype. This chain's CDR3 is CASSFRRQPQHF. CDR3 bases: TGTGCCAGCAGTTTCCGGCGTCAGCCCCAGCATTTT. The V and J genes are TRBV12-3 or TRBV12-4 and TRBJ1-5, with D unresolved. V lost 3 bases to trimming and J lost 6 bases, with 6 bases between them. The CDR3 contains 12 residues.

The table lists this clonotype with many counts. This chain connects TRBV6-6 to TRBJ2-2; D possibly corresponds to TRBD1 (5 bases). The CDR3 totals 15 residues. CDR1 is MNHNY, CDR2 SVGAGI, per germline (reference sequence). V dropped 1 base and J dropped 7 bases, with 13 bases sitting between them. The CDR3 spells CASSYWRQGSGELFF. The CDR3 nucleotides read TGTGCCAGCAGTTACTGGCGTCAGGGAAGCGGGGAGCTGTTTTTT.

The chain joins TRBV28 to TRBJ2-6; D call uncertain. V dropped 4 bases and J dropped 3 bases, with 1 base sitting between them. Germline V lookup: CDR1 MDHEN, CDR2 SYDVKM. The CDR3 has 12 residues. The CDR3 loop reads CASSYGANVLTF. Written as DNA, the CDR3 is TGTGCCAGCAGTTATGGGGCCAACGTCCTGACTTTC.

The chain carries TRBV19 and TRBJ2-1, with a weak D call TRBD2 (6 bases). Germline V gene data show CDR1 as LNHDA and CDR2 as SQIVND (reference sequence). This CDR3 is built from 13 residues. The V and J ends lost 2 bases and 9 bases respectively, with 11 bases between them. CDR3 nucleotide sequence: TGTGCCAGTAGTATAACGGGGGTATCTGAGCAGTTCTTC. This encodes CASSITGVSEQFF.

This clonotype was seen a handful of times. The chain combines TRBV29-1 with TRBJ2-7; D could derive from TRBD1 or TRBD2 (5 bases each). The V end was cut by 6 bases, the J end by 2 bases, with 17 bases between. This CDR3 is built from 14 residues. Germline V CDR1 and CDR2: SQVTM, ANQGSEA. CDR3 nucleotide sequence: TGCAGCGTGCCCGGGACCCAACTTCCCTACGAGCAGTACTTC. It encodes CSVPGTQLPYEQYF.

This clonotype was observed at least ten times. The chain employs TRBV28 and TRBJ2-1; D remains unclear. The CDR3 sequence is 13 residues long. Trimming took off 5 bases at V and 10 bases at J, with 15 bases between the two ends. Germline V lookup: CDR1 MDHEN, CDR2 SYDVKM. In DNA, the CDR3 is TGTGCCAGCAGTAACCCAGGTGGGTTCGAGCAGTTCTTC. It is translated as CASSNPGGFEQFF.

A word on this clonotype: Since a much larger clone is just one base distant, this may be a read error. V and J are TRBV20-1 and TRBJ2-3, with a possible D match to TRBD2 (7 bases). There are 15 residues in the CDR3. Germline V lookup: CDR1 DFQATT, CDR2 SNEGSKA (reference sequence). This CDR3 is CSAREGTTGLDTRYF. The CDR3 region has the DNA TGCAGTGCTAGGGAGGGGACTACAGGGTTGGATACGCGGTATTTT.

This clonotype was picked up many times. This chain connects TRBV20-1 to TRBJ2-5; 9 nucleotides match TRBD2. Looked up from germline, CDR1 is DFQATT and CDR2 is SNEGSKA (reference sequence). The CDR3 has 16 residues. Trimming took 0 bases from V and 5 from J; bases not matched to a gene: 10. The CDR3 spells CSARDPGTSLLETQYF. The CDR3 coding sequence is TGCAGTGCTAGAGACCCCGGGACTAGCCTGTTGGAGACCCAGTACTTC.

This chain uses TRBV6-1 with TRBJ1-6; 8 bases line up with TRBD1. J lost 5 bases, V lost 7 bases, and 4 bases had no gene match. CDR1 is MNHNS and CDR2 is SASEGT in the germline V gene. This CDR3 has 14 amino acids. In DNA form, the CDR3 reads TGTGCCAGCATCGAGACAGGGGATAATTCACCCCTCCACTTT. This translates into CASIETGDNSPLHF.

This clonotype was detected many times. The rearrangement links TRBV27 to TRBJ2-1, with 8 bases fitting TRBD2. The CDR3 length is 17 residues. Germline V gene lookup returns CDR1 MNHEY and CDR2 SMNVEV (reference sequence). With 5 bases clipped from V and 0 bases from J, the junction kept 9 bases outside the gene matches. CDR3 in amino acids: CASSGLAGRSSYNEQFF. The CDR3 region has the DNA TGTGCCAGCAGTGGGCTAGCGGGCCGAAGCTCCTACAATGAGCAGTTCTTC.

This clonotype has ten or more counts. The CDR3 DNA reads as TGTGCCAGCAGTTACTCCAAGGGACAGGGGAATCGGGGCAATCAGCCCCAGCATTTT. It yields the protein CASSYSKGQGNRGNQPQHF. V usage is TRBV6-2 or TRBV6-3 and J usage is TRBJ1-5, with 10 bases lining up with TRBD1. This CDR3 has 19 residues. Losses at the gene ends were 0 bases for V and 2 bases for J; bases not matched to a gene: 10. CDR1 is MNHEY, CDR2 SVGEGT, per germline.

This clonotype was seen ten or more times. The genes are TRBV18 and TRBJ2-7; D may be TRBD2 (7 bases). The CDR3 is 15 amino acids. The germline V gene encodes CDR1 KGHSH and CDR2 LQKENI. Trimming took off 2 bases at V and 2 bases at J, with 13 bases between the two ends. For the CDR3, the DNA is TGTGCCAGCTCACCAACGCGGGGGCCGACCTACGAGCAGTACTTC. Its protein product is CASSPTRGPTYEQYF.